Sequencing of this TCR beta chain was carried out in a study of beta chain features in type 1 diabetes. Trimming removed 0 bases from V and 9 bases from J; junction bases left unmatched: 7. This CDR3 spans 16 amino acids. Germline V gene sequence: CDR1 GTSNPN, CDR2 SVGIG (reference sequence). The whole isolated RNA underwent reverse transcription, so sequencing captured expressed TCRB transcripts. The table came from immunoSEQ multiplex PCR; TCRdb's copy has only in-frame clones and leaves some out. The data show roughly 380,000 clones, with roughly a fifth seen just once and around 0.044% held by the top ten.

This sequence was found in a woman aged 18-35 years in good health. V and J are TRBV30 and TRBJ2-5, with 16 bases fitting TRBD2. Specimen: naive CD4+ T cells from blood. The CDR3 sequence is CAWSVHGTSGRVAQYF. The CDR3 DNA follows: TGTGCCTGGAGTGTACACGGGACTAGCGGGAGGGTGGCCCAGTACTTC.